These 17 T cell receptor beta chains were all obtained from the same sample, sequenced in a study of T-cell memory formation after mild COVID-19. TCRdb redid the calling of the 5' RACE reads with MiXCR, one entry per CDR3 protein. The sample has fewer than 700,000 distinct CDR3 sequences, about 20% seen once. The specimen sequenced was PBMCs or a T cell subset sorted from them (not recorded which). These receptors came from an adult woman who had mild COVID-19 (a few samples of this study predate the infection). Cell type and time point are not known.

The V gene is TRBV14, the J gene TRBJ1-6; no reliable D call. The CDR3 totals 10 residues. Germline V lookup: CDR1 SGHDN, CDR2 FVKESK. The ends were cut back, 1 base at V and 14 bases at J, with 3 bases in the middle. For the CDR3, the DNA is TGTGCCAGCAGCCAAGTTACCCTCCACTTT. As protein: CASSQVTLHF.

In the case of this clonotype: An end of the junction differs from the germline gene, which may be a read error. The V call is TRBV5-5, the J call TRBJ1-6; the match to TRBD1 covers 7 bases. Germline V gene data show CDR1 as SGHKS and CDR2 as YYEKEE (reference sequence). This CDR3 contains 14 residues. As DNA, the CDR3 is TGCGCCAGCAGCCAGGGGACAGCGCATTCACCCCTCCACTTT. Translation: CASSQGTAHSPLHF.

This clonotype was observed a handful of times. The chain combines TRBV29-1 with TRBJ2-1; 9 nucleotides align to TRBD2. The ends lost 4 bases at V and 3 bases at J; junction bases unmatched: 4. The CDR3 runs 14 residues. Germline V lookup: CDR1 SQVTM, CDR2 ANQGSEA. The CDR3 nucleotides are TGCAGCGTTGTTACTAGCGGGCACTACAATGAGCAGTTCTTC. Protein: CSVVTSGHYNEQFF.

This clonotype was observed many times. The chain combines TRBV6-5 with TRBJ2-2; D is uncertain. CDR3 length: 12 residues. V lost 4 bases and J 4 bases, leaving 4 bases between the germline ends. Germline-derived CDR1 and CDR2 are MNHEY and SVGAGI. The CDR3 bases are TGTGCCAGCAGTTTTGTCACCGGGGAGCTGTTTTTT. It translates to CASSFVTGELFF.

This clonotype was picked up a small number of times. This chain links TRBV18 with TRBJ1-2, with 10 positions matching TRBD1. Germline V gene sequence: CDR1 KGHSH, CDR2 LQKENI. The CDR3 consists of 14 residues. With 4 bases clipped from V and 8 bases from J, the junction kept 7 bases outside the gene matches. The CDR3 sequence: CASSLTGGELGYTF. CDR3 DNA sequence: TGTGCCAGCTCACTGACAGGGGGCGAGTTGGGCTACACCTTC.

This clonotype came up many times. The junction and the germline gene differ at one end; a read error may be behind it. This sequence joins TRBV5-1 and TRBJ2-1, with TRBD2 identical over 12 bases. This CDR3 is 15 amino acids long. From germline, CDR1 is SGHRS and CDR2 YFSETQ. As DNA, the CDR3 is TGTGCCAGCAGCCTCGGACTAGCGGGGTACAATGAGCAGTTCTTC. Translated: CASSLGLAGYNEQFF.

The table lists this clonotype with many counts. The chain couples TRBV12-3 or TRBV12-4 to TRBJ1-5; D is unclear. Between the trimmed V and J ends, which lost 2 bases and 4 bases, there was a span of 6 bases. The CDR3 is made up of 13 amino acids. The CDR3 sequence: CASSLSMNQPQHF. For the CDR3, the DNA is TGTGCCAGCAGTTTATCGATGAATCAGCCCCAGCATTTT.

This sequence joins TRBV24-1 and TRBJ1-2; 8 bases fit TRBD1. The ends lost 3 bases at V and 4 bases at J; junction bases unmatched: 3. There are 14 residues in the CDR3. Germline loops: CDR1 KGHDR, CDR2 SFDVKD. Here the CDR3 DNA reads TGTGCCACCAGTGATGACAGGGGTGTCTATGGCTACACCTTC. Encoded protein: CATSDDRGVYGYTF.

V is TRBV3-1 and J is TRBJ2-7; 9 nucleotides agree with TRBD2. Losses at the gene ends were 0 bases for V and 5 bases for J; bases not matched to a gene: 20. CDR1 and CDR2 from the germline V gene are LGHDT and YNNKEL (reference sequence). This CDR3 is 20 amino acids long. CDR3 residues: CASSQEALGGSGSFGDEQYF. The CDR3 nucleotides are TGTGCCAGCAGCCAAGAGGCACTGGGGGGTAGCGGGAGTTTTGGAGACGAGCAGTACTTC.

The chain employs TRBV11-1 and TRBJ2-2, with 11 bases aligning to TRBD2. The ends lost 5 bases at V and 5 bases at J; junction bases unmatched: 4. There are 15 residues in the CDR3. Germline CDR1 and CDR2: SGHAT and FQDESV (reference sequence). The CDR3 nucleotides read TGTGCCAGCAGCCTTAGCGGGAGGGCGACCGGGGAGCTGTTTTTT. Its protein is CASSLSGRATGELFF. The variable domain in full, completed from reference TRBV11-1 and TRBJ2-2, reads EAEVAQSPRYKITEKSQAVAFWCDPISGHATLYWYRQILGQGPELLVQFQDESVVDDSQLPKDRFSAERLKGVDSTLKIQPAELGDSAMYLCASSLSGRATGELFFGEGSRLTVL.

This clonotype was seen only a few times. The rearrangement uses TRBV19 and TRBJ1-6, with 7 bases identical to TRBD1. The CDR3 sequence is 13 residues long. Germline V lookup: CDR1 LNHDA, CDR2 SQIVND (reference sequence). J lost 7 bases, V lost 5 bases, and 2 bases had no gene match. The CDR3 sequence is CASSEGANSPLHF. The CDR3 DNA follows: TGTGCCAGTAGTGAGGGGGCCAATTCACCCCTCCACTTT.

The rearrangement uses TRBV7-6 and TRBJ1-5, with unresolved D. CDR3 size: 16 residues. V lost 5 bases, J lost 3 bases, and 17 bases lay in between. Germline V gives CDR1 SGHVS, CDR2 FNYEAQ. The DNA of the CDR3 is TGTGCCAGCAGCCCGGCCGGAGGGCCTCCCAATCAGCCCCAGCATTTT. Protein sequence: CASSPAGGPPNQPQHF.

This sequence joins TRBV5-5 and TRBJ1-2; 7 positions agree with TRBD1. The germline V gene has CDR1 SGHKS and CDR2 YYEKEE (reference sequence). The J segment lost 3 bases and the V segment lost 2 bases, leaving 7 bases of the junction unmatched. The CDR3 runs 15 residues. CDR3 DNA sequence: TGTGCCAGCAGCTTAATGGGCAGGGGGGACTATGGCTACACCTTC. Protein: CASSLMGRGDYGYTF.

This rearrangement joins TRBV16 to TRBJ2-7; maybe TRBD2 (6 bases). The germline CDR1 and CDR2 sequences are KGHSY and FQNENV. V was shortened by 3 bases and J by 4 bases, with 13 bases between the two germline ends. The length of the CDR3 is 14 residues. The CDR3 region is CASSQGGFSYEQYF. The CDR3 coding sequence is TGTGCCAGCAGCCAGGGGGGTTTTTCGTACGAGCAGTACTTC.

This clonotype was found once. A read error may account for a junction end that differs from germline. J is TRBJ1-2 and V is TRBV7-8; 7 nucleotides line up with TRBD1. Germline V gives CDR1 SGHVS, CDR2 FQNEAQ. The CDR3 length is 13 residues. CDR3 nucleotides: TGTGCCAGCAGTTTAGACAGGGTAAATGGCTACACCTTC. It translates to CASSLDRVNGYTF.

The sample holds a few counts of this clonotype. The CDR3 DNA follows: TGCAGTGCTAGTACCGGGGGAGACACAGATACGCAGTATTTT. It yields the protein CSASTGGDTDTQYF. V gene TRBV20-1 combines with J gene TRBJ2-3, with a tentative D call TRBD2 (6 bases). Trimming stripped 3 bases from V and 2 bases from J, with 12 bases between. Germline values: CDR1 DFQATT, CDR2 SNEGSKA (reference sequence). CDR3 size: 14 residues.

This chain uses TRBV5-1 with TRBJ2-1, with 9 bases lining up with TRBD1. V was clipped by 4 bases and J by 8 bases; unmatched bases: 13. The CDR3 runs to 16 residues. The V gene's germline CDR1 is SGHRS and CDR2 YFSETQ. CDR3 nucleotides: TGCGCCAGCAGCCCGGTCCGGGACAGGGTTTTCGATGAGCAGTTCTTC. This encodes CASSPVRDRVFDEQFF.